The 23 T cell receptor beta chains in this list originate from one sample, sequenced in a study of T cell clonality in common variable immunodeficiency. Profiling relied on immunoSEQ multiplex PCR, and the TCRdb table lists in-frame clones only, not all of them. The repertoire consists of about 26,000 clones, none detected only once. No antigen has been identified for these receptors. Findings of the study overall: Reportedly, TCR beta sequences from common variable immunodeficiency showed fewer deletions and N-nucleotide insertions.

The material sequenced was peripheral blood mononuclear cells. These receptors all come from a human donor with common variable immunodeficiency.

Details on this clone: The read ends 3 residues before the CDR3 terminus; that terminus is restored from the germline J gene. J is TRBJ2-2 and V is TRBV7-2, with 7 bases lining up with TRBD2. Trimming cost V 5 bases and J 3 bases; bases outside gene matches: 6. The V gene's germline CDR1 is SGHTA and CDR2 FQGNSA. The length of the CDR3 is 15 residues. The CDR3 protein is CASSLGLRDTGELFF. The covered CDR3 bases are TGTGCCAGCAGCCTGGGACTAAGGGACACCGGGGAG.

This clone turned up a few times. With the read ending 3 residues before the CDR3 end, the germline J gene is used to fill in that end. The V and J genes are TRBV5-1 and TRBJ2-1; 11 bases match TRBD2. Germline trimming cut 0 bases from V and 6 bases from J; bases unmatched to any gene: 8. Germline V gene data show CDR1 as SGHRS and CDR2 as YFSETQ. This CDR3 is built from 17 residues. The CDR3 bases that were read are TGCGCCAGCAGCTTGGAAGTAGCGGGAGGGCCAGGCAATGAG. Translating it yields CASSLEVAGGPGNE. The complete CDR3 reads CASSLEVAGGPGNEQFF.

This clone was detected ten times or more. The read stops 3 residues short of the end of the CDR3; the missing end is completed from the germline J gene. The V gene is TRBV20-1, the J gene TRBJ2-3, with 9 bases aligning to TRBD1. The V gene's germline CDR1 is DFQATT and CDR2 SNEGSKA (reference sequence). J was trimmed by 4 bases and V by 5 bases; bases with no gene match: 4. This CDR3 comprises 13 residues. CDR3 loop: CSAPQGAADTQYF. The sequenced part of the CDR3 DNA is TGCAGTGCTCCACAGGGGGCCGCAGATACG.

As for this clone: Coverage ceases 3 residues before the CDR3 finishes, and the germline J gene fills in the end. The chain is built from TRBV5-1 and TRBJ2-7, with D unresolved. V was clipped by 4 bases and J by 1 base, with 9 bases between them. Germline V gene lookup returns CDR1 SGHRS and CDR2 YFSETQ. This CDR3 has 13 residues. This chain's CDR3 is CASSPLSSYEQYF. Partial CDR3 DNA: TGCGCCAGCAGCCCACTATCATCCTACGAG.

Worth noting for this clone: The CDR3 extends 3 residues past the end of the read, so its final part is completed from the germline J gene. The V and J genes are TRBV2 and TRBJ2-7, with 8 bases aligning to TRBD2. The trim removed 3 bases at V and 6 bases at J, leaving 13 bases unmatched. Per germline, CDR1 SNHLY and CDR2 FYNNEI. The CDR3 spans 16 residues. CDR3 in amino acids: CASSEQGRAGEGEQYF. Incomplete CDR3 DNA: TGTGCCAGCAGTGAGCAGGGCCGAGCGGGAGAAGGCGAG.

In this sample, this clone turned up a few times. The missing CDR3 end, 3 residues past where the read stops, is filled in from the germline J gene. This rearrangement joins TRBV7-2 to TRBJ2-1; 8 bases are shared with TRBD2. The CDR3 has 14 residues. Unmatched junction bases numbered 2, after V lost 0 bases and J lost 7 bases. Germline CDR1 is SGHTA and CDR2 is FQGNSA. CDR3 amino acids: CASSLASGRNEQFF. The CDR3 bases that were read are TGTGCCAGCAGCTTAGCCAGCGGGAGAAATGAG. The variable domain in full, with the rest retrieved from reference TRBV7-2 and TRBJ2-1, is GAGVSQSPSNKVTEKGKDVELRCDPISGHTALYWYRQSLGQGLEFLIYFQGNSAPDKSGLPSDRFSAERTGGSVSTLTIQRTQQEDSAVYLCASSLASGRNEQFFGPGTRLTVL.

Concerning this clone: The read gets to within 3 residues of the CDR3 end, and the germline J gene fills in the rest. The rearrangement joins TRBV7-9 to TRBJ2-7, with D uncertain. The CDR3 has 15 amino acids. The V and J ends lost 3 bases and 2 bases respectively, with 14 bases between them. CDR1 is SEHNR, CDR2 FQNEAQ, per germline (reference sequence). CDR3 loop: CASSFPLDGPYEQYF. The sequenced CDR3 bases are TGTGCCAGCAGCTTCCCCCTAGACGGTCCCTACGAG.

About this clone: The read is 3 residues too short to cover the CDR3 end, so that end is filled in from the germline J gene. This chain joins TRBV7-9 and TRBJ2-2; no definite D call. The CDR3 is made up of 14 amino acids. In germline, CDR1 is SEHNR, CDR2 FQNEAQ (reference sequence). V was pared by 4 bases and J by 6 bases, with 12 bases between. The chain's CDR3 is CASSSPRTSGELFF. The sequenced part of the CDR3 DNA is TGTGCCAGCAGCTCCCCCCGAACTTCCGGGGAG.

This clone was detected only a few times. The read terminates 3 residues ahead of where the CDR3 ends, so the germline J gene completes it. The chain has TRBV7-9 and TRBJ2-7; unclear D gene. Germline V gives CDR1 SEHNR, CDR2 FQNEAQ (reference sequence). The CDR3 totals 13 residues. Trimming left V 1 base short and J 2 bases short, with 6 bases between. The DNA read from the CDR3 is TGTGCCAGCAGCTTAGGCAGAACCTACGAG. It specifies CASSLGRTYE. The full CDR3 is CASSLGRTYEQYF.

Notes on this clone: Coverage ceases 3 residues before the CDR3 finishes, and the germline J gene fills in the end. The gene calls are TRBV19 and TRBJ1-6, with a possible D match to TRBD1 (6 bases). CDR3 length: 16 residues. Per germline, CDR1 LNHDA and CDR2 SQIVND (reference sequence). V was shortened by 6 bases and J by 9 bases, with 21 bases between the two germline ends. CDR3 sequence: CASRAQPQGIGSPLHF. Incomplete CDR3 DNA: TGTGCCAGTAGGGCCCAACCACAGGGAATCGGTTCACCC.

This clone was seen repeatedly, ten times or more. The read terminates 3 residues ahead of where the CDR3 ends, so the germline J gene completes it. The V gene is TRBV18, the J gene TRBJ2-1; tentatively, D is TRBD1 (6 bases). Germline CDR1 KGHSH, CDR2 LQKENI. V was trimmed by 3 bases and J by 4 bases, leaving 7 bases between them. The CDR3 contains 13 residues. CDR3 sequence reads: CASSPGQYNEQFF. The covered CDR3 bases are TGTGCCAGCTCACCCGGACAGTACAATGAG.

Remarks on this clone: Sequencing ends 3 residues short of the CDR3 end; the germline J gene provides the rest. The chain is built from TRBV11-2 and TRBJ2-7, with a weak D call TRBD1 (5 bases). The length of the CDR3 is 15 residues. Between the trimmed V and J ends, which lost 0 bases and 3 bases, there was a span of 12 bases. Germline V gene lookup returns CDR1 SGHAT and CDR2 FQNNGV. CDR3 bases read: TGTGCCAGCAGCTTAGAAGGGGCTAGTATCTACGAG. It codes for CASSLEGASIYE. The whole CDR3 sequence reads CASSLEGASIYEQYF.

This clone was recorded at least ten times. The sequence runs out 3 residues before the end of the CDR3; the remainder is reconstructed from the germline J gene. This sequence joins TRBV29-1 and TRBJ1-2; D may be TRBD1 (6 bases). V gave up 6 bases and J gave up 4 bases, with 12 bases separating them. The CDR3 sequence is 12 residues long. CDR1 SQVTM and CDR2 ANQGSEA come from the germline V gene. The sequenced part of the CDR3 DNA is TGCAGCGTGGGGGCAGGGACCTATGGC. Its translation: CSVGAGTYG. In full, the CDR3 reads CSVGAGTYGYTF. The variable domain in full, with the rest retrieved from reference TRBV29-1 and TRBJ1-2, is SAVISQKPSRDICQRGTSLTIQCQVDSQVTMMFWYRQQPGQSLTLIATANQGSEATYESGFVIDKFPISRPNLTFSTLTVSNMSPEDSSIYLCSVGAGTYGYTFGSGTRLTVV.

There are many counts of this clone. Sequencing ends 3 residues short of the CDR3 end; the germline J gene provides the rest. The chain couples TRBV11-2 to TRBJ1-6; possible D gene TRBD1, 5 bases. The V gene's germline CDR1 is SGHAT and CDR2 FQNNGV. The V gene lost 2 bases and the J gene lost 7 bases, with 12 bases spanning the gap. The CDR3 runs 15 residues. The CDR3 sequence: CASSLTGQENSPLHF. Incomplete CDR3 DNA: TGTGCCAGCAGCTTAACCGGACAAGAGAATTCACCC.

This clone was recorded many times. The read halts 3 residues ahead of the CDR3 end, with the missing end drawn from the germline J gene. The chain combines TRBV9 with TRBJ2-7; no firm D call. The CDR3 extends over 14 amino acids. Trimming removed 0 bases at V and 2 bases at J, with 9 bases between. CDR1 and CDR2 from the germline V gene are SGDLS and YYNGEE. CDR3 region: CASSVAGQTYEQYF. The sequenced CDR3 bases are TGTGCCAGCAGCGTAGCTGGTCAGACCTACGAG. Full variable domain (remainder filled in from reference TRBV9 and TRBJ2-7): DSGVTQTPKHLITATGQRVTLRCSPRSGDLSVYWYQQSLDQGLQFLIQYYNGEERAKGNILERFSAQQFPDLHSELNLSSLELGDSALYFCASSVAGQTYEQYFGPGTRLTVT.

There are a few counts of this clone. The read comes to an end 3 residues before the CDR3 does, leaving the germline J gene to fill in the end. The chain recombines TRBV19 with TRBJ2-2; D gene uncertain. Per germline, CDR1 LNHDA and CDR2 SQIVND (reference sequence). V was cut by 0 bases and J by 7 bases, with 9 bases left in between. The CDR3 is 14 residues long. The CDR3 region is CASSIEQLRGELFF. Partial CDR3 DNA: TGTGCCAGTAGTATAGAACAGCTCCGCGGGGAG.

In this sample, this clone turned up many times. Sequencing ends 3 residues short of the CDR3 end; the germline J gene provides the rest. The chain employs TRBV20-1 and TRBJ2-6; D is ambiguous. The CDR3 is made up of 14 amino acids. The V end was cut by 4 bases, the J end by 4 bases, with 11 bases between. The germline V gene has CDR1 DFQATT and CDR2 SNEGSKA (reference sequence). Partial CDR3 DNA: TGCAGTGCTACAAGCTCTCGGGGGGCCAACGTC. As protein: CSATSSRGANV. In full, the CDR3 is CSATSSRGANVLTF.

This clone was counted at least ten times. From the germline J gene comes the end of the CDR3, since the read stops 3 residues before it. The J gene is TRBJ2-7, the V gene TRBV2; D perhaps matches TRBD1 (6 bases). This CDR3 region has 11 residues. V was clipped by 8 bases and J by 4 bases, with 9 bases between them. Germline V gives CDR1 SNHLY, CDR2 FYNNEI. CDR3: CASADRYEQYF. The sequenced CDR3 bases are TGTGCCAGCGCAGACAGGTACGAG.

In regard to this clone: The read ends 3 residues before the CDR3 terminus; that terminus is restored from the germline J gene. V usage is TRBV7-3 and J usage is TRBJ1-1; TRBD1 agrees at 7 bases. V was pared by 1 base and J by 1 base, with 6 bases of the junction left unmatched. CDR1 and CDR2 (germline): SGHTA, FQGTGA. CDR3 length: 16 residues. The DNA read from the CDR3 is TGTGCCAGCAGCTTAAGGCCGCGGACAGGGAACACTGAA. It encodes CASSLRPRTGNTE. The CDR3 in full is CASSLRPRTGNTEAFF.

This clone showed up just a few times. CDR3 DNA (partial): TGTGCCAGCAGCCTAGGGACTTTTGACGAG. Its protein product is CASSLGTFDE. The CDR3 reads in full as CASSLGTFDEQYF. This chain joins TRBV7-9 and TRBJ2-7; possible D gene TRBD2, 6 bases. With the read ending 3 residues before the CDR3 end, the germline J gene is used to fill in that end. CDR1 SEHNR and CDR2 FQNEAQ come from the germline V gene (reference sequence). The CDR3 spans 13 residues. Trimming took off 5 bases at V and 5 bases at J, with 13 bases between the two ends.

The CDR3 spells CASSDNGGINEKLFF. Partial CDR3 DNA: TGTGCCAGCAGTGATAACGGGGGGATTAATGAAAAA. The chain carries TRBV2 and TRBJ1-4; TRBD1 is a possible D gene (5 bases). The read terminates 3 residues ahead of where the CDR3 ends, so the germline J gene completes it. Per germline, CDR1 SNHLY and CDR2 FYNNEI. The V end was cut by 3 bases, the J end by 4 bases, with 12 bases between. This CDR3 spans 15 amino acids.

The CDR3 sequence is CASSLDRVYEQYF. Incomplete CDR3 DNA: TGCGCCAGCAGCTTGGACAGGGTCTACGAG. This rearrangement joins TRBV5-1 to TRBJ2-7, with D possibly TRBD1 on 6 matching bases. The read terminates 3 residues before the CDR3 end, so the remaining end is supplied by the germline J gene. From germline, CDR1 is SGHRS and CDR2 YFSETQ. Trimming shortened V by 0 bases and J by 3 bases, and 7 bases separated the two germline ends. This CDR3 spans 13 amino acids.

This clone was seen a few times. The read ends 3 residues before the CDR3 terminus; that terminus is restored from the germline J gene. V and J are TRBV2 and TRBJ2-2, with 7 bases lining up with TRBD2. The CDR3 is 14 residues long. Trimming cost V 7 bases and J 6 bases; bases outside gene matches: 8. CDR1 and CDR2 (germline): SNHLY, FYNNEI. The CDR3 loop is CASKAGARAGELFF. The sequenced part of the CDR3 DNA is TGTGCCAGCAAGGCGGGAGCCCGCGCCGGGGAG. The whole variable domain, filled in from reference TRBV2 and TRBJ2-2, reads EPEVTQTPSHQVTQMGQEVILRCVPISNHLYFYWYRQILGQKVEFLVSFYNNEISEKSEIFDDQFSVERPDGSNFTLKIRSTKLEDSAMYFCASKAGARAGELFFGEGSRLTVL.